This T cell receptor beta chain derives from a study of shared T cell receptors in the human thymus. The V and J ends lost 2 bases and 3 bases, in that order; junction bases with no gene match: 4. Germline V gene lookup returns CDR1 GTSNPN and CDR2 SVGIG (reference sequence). This CDR3 has 14 amino acids. This clone was seen once. Clones were read by immunoSEQ multiplex PCR, and TCRdb kept only the in-frame ones, dropping some. The table shows about 610,000 clones, with 70% to 90% occurring only once. In addition, the sample was reused for a study of human thymus T cells. That report adds: Resected material from corrective heart surgery provided the thymus tissue analysed. Apparent skewing of V and J gene usage characterized both thymic and blood repertoires. Related work found strong thymic repertoire overlap between unrelated individuals.

The sequencing sample was made of thymocytes. The clonotype originates from a boy less than two years old with a congenital heart defect. The chain recombines TRBV30 with TRBJ2-3; TRBD2 agrees at 8 bases. The CDR3 coding sequence is TGTGCCTGGAGTCAAGCGGGGGCTACAGATACGCAGTATTTT. It codes for CAWSQAGATDTQYF.